One and the same sample provided the 24 T cell receptor beta chains below, sequenced in a study of T cells in pancreatic ductal adenocarcinoma. Sequencing was performed with immunoSEQ multiplex PCR; in TCRdb, only in-frame clones are kept and a portion is missing. The profile shows tens of thousands of clones, 85% to 95% of them singletons. No neoadjuvant therapy was given to the selected pancreatic ductal adenocarcinoma patients before their surgery. Material for sequencing was PBMCs. The receptors originated from a human donor with pancreatic ductal adenocarcinoma.

The chain joins TRBV5-1 to TRBJ2-7; 8 nucleotides line up with TRBD1. After removal of 7 bases from V and 2 bases from J, the junction contained 11 bases not matched to a gene. Germline-derived CDR1 and CDR2 are SGHRS and YFSETQ. The CDR3 loop spans 15 amino acids. CDR3 sequence reads: CASHMPGQGAYEQYF. CDR3 DNA sequence: TGCGCCAGCCACATGCCTGGACAGGGCGCCTACGAGCAGTACTTC.

V usage is TRBV7-2 and J usage is TRBJ2-3; 12 nucleotides agree with TRBD2. With 5 bases clipped from V and 7 bases from J, the junction kept 4 bases outside the gene matches. The CDR3 contains 14 residues. Germline V gene data show CDR1 as SGHTA and CDR2 as FQGNSA. This CDR3 reads CASSTTSGRNTQYF. CDR3 in DNA: TGTGCCAGCAGCACGACTAGCGGGAGAAATACGCAGTATTTT.

The chain uses TRBV11-3 and TRBJ2-7; a possible D gene is TRBD1 (6 bases). The CDR3 has 15 amino acids. V lost 5 bases and J 3 bases, leaving 17 bases between the germline ends. CDR1 and CDR2 (germline): SGHNT, YENEEA. The CDR3 bases are TGTGCCAGCAGCCCTGAGACAGGTTGGGTCTACGAGCAGTACTTC. Protein product: CASSPETGWVYEQYF.

The J gene is TRBJ1-5, the V gene TRBV4-2, with D possibly being TRBD1 (5 bases). Trimming left V 0 bases short and J 5 bases short, with 11 bases between. This CDR3 contains 15 residues. Germline lookup yields CDR1 LGHNA and CDR2 YNFKEQ. This CDR3 is CASSQDYRGYQPQHF. CDR3 sequence (DNA): TGTGCCAGCAGCCAAGACTACCGGGGGTATCAGCCCCAGCATTTT.

V gene TRBV9 combines with J gene TRBJ2-1; weak D call: TRBD2 (5 bases). The CDR3 length is 14 residues. V was cut by 5 bases and J by 0 bases, with 9 bases left in between. Per germline, CDR1 SGDLS and CDR2 YYNGEE. CDR3 sequence: CASSTTSSYNEQFF. The CDR3 DNA reads as TGTGCCAGCAGTACTACTAGCTCCTACAATGAGCAGTTCTTC.

The chain couples TRBV4-3 to TRBJ1-1; D is unclear. Per the germline V gene, CDR1 is LGHNA and CDR2 is YSLEER. The CDR3 covers 13 residues. Trimming took 1 base from V and 4 from J, leaving 7 bases between them. The chain's CDR3 is CASSQGRGTEAFF. The CDR3, as DNA: TGCGCCAGCAGCCAAGGACGGGGCACTGAAGCTTTCTTT.

V is TRBV5-1 and J is TRBJ2-1; no clear D. The germline V gene encodes CDR1 SGHRS and CDR2 YFSETQ. V dropped 3 bases and J dropped 9 bases, with 10 bases sitting between them. The length of the CDR3 is 12 residues. CDR3 in DNA: TGCGCCAGCAGCTGGTACACCAGTGAGCAGTTCTTC. This encodes CASSWYTSEQFF.

As to this clone: The same CDR3 also results from other DNA sequences found in this sample. This sequence joins TRBV18 and TRBJ2-5; 7 bases are shared with TRBD2. The CDR3 loop spans 13 amino acids. With V trimmed by 6 bases and J by 5 bases, 6 bases remained unmatched. Germline lookup yields CDR1 KGHSH and CDR2 LQKENI. The CDR3: CASSRTSAETQYF. CDR3 DNA: TGTGCCAGCTCGCGTACTAGCGCCGAGACCCAGTACTTC.

V is TRBV5-1 and J is TRBJ2-3; 7 bases agree with TRBD1. Losses at the gene ends were 5 bases for V and 0 bases for J; bases not matched to a gene: 6. Germline V gene data show CDR1 as SGHRS and CDR2 as YFSETQ. This CDR3 spans 15 amino acids. CDR3 loop: CASRFQGESTDTQYF. The CDR3 DNA reads as TGCGCCAGCAGGTTTCAGGGGGAGAGCACAGATACGCAGTATTTT. Combining the CDR3 with reference TRBV5-1 and TRBJ2-3 gives the whole variable domain KAGVTQTPRYLIKTRGQQVTLSCSPISGHRSVSWYQQTPGQGLQFLFEYFSETQRNKGNFPGRFSGRQFSNSRSEMNVSTLELGDSALYLCASRFQGESTDTQYFGPGTRLTVL.

About this clone: A junction boundary mismatches the germline segment, possibly from a read error. The rearrangement uses TRBV18 and TRBJ2-5, with D tentatively TRBD2 (6 bases). Looked up from germline, CDR1 is KGHSH and CDR2 is LQKENI. This CDR3 spans 15 amino acids. The CDR3 loop reads CASTPGSGPQETQYF. CDR3 bases: TGTGCCAGCACACCGGGTAGCGGACCTCAAGAGACCCAGTACTTC.

The V gene is TRBV13, the J gene TRBJ2-7; 8 bases map to TRBD2. The junction had 9 bases not matched to a gene; V was cut back by 5 bases and J by 3 bases. The CDR3 is 15 residues long. Germline values: CDR1 PRHDT, CDR2 FYEKMQ (reference sequence). CDR3 in amino acids: CASSARLSGSYEQYF. The CDR3 DNA is TGTGCCAGCAGCGCCCGACTAAGCGGGAGCTACGAGCAGTACTTC.

This chain uses TRBV2 with TRBJ1-2, with a possible D match to TRBD1 (5 bases). The CDR3 consists of 13 residues. Germline V gives CDR1 SNHLY, CDR2 FYNNEI. Trimming shortened V by 1 base and J by 9 bases, and 12 bases separated the two germline ends. The CDR3 spells CASSEEVEGRYTF. CDR3 nucleotide sequence: TGTGCCAGCAGTGAAGAGGTAGAGGGACGCTACACCTTC.

V gene TRBV5-1 combines with J gene TRBJ2-7; the match to TRBD1 covers 7 bases. Trimming took 3 bases from V and 3 from J; bases not matched to a gene: 6. This CDR3 is built from 14 residues. The germline CDR1 and CDR2 sequences are SGHRS and YFSETQ. The CDR3 loop reads CASSSTGTDYEQYF. The CDR3 DNA sequence: TGCGCCAGCAGCTCGACGGGGACAGACTACGAGCAGTACTTC. The entire variable domain, with the rest obtained from reference TRBV5-1 and TRBJ2-7, is as follows: KAGVTQTPRYLIKTRGQQVTLSCSPISGHRSVSWYQQTPGQGLQFLFEYFSETQRNKGNFPGRFSGRQFSNSRSEMNVSTLELGDSALYLCASSSTGTDYEQYFGPGTRLTVT.

The rearrangement uses TRBV19 and TRBJ2-1; D gene ambiguous. The length of the CDR3 is 11 residues. V was shortened by 7 bases and J by 6 bases, with 7 bases between the two germline ends. Per germline, CDR1 LNHDA and CDR2 SQIVND (reference sequence). In DNA form, the CDR3 reads TGTGCCAGTATCGGTCCCAATGAGCAGTTCTTC. It is translated as CASIGPNEQFF.

J is TRBJ2-7 and V is TRBV2; D remains ambiguous. The V gene's germline CDR1 is SNHLY and CDR2 FYNNEI. There are 14 residues in the CDR3. V lost 4 bases and J 0 bases, leaving 10 bases between the germline ends. The DNA for the CDR3 is TGTGCCAGCAGTGGTGTCCGGCACTCCTACGAGCAGTACTTC. Amino acids: CASSGVRHSYEQYF.

The chain carries TRBV7-2 and TRBJ2-7; D unclear. Trimming removed 2 bases at V and 3 bases at J, with 14 bases between. The CDR3 is 15 amino acids. CDR1 SGHTA and CDR2 FQGNSA come from the germline V gene. The CDR3 sequence: CASSLPTSGNYEQYF. The CDR3 DNA reads TGTGCCAGCAGCTTACCTACCTCGGGCAACTACGAGCAGTACTTC.

V gene TRBV5-1 combines with J gene TRBJ2-1, with D perhaps matching TRBD1 (6 bases). The V gene's germline CDR1 is SGHRS and CDR2 YFSETQ. With 6 bases removed from V and 10 bases from J, the gap between germline ends came to 23 bases. The CDR3 length is 15 residues. The CDR3 here is CASTNTGTPIPEQFF. In DNA, the CDR3 is TGCGCCAGCACCAACACCGGGACACCTATACCAGAGCAGTTCTTC.

The chain is built from TRBV6-5 and TRBJ2-3, with D tentatively TRBD2 (6 bases). The CDR3 covers 14 residues. The ends were cut back, 6 bases at V and 2 bases at J, with 12 bases in the middle. Germline CDR1 and CDR2: MNHEY and SVGAGI. The CDR3 region is CASRVAVHTDTQYF. The CDR3 DNA is TGTGCCAGCAGGGTAGCGGTACACACAGATACGCAGTATTTT.

The chain joins TRBV7-8 to TRBJ2-2; 10 bases are a match to TRBD2. V dropped 5 bases and J dropped 0; count of bases not matched to a gene: 9. Per the germline V gene, CDR1 is SGHVS and CDR2 is FQNEAQ. This CDR3 spans 18 amino acids. The CDR3 loop is CASSQSLLAGTNTGELFF. CDR3 coding DNA: TGTGCCAGCAGCCAAAGCCTACTAGCGGGGACGAACACCGGGGAGCTGTTTTTT.

V gene TRBV11-2 combines with J gene TRBJ2-1, with 12 bases aligning to TRBD2. Trimming removed 3 bases from V and 8 bases from J; junction bases left unmatched: 5. This CDR3 is built from 15 residues. Germline CDR1 is SGHAT and CDR2 is FQNNGV. The CDR3 nucleotides read TGTGCCAGCAGCTTTCTAGCGGGAGGGCCCGATGAGCAGTTCTTC. Encoded protein: CASSFLAGGPDEQFF. Based on the CDR3 plus reference TRBV11-2 and TRBJ2-1, the full variable domain is EAGVAQSPRYKIIEKRQSVAFWCNPISGHATLYWYQQILGQGPKLLIQFQNNGVVDDSQLPKDRFSAERLKGVDSTLKIQPAKLEDSAVYLCASSFLAGGPDEQFFGPGTRLTVL.

This chain links TRBV6-5 with TRBJ2-5; D ambiguous. CDR1 MNHEY and CDR2 SVGAGI come from the germline V gene. CDR3 length: 15 residues. Trimming cost V 4 bases and J 1 base, with 13 bases left between them. For the CDR3, the DNA is TGTGCCAGCAGTTCCGGGTTCCGGATCCAAGAGACCCAGTACTTC. Its protein is CASSSGFRIQETQYF.

The chain combines TRBV11-3 with TRBJ1-2; the D is unclear. Trimming stripped 5 bases from V and 3 bases from J, with 13 bases between. The length of the CDR3 is 14 residues. Germline V gene sequence: CDR1 SGHNT, CDR2 YENEEA. CDR3 DNA: TGTGCCAGCAGCCTCGACGCGAGAGACTATGGCTACACCTTC. This translates into CASSLDARDYGYTF.

This chain uses TRBV7-2 with TRBJ2-3; D gene unclear. Trimming removed 5 bases from V and 5 bases from J, with 17 bases in between. The germline CDR1 and CDR2 sequences are SGHTA and FQGNSA. There are 15 residues in the CDR3. The CDR3 bases are TGTGCCAGCAGCCGAGTGGCTATAGTTCTAGATACGCAGTATTTT. Residues: CASSRVAIVLDTQYF.

The chain is built from TRBV11-3 and TRBJ2-7; the match to TRBD2 covers 12 bases. The V gene end was trimmed by 5 bases and the J gene end by 2 bases; junction bases not matched to a gene: 4. The CDR3 contains 15 residues. Germline V gene sequence: CDR1 SGHNT, CDR2 YENEEA. The CDR3 loop is CASSQGLAGTYEQYF. The CDR3 coding sequence is TGTGCCAGCAGCCAAGGACTAGCGGGGACCTACGAGCAGTACTTC.